This T cell receptor beta chain was captured by sequencing in a study of cytomegalovirus exposure and HLA in healthy donors. The PCR contained 60 Vbeta and 13 Jbeta primers. Assay: immunoSEQ multiplex PCR; the TCRdb copy retains only in-frame clones and omits some. The sample holds about 150,000 clones; just under 70% are singletons and the top ten take about 4.7%. This CDR3 contains 16 residues. The J segment lost 4 bases and the V segment lost 4 bases, leaving 6 bases of the junction unmatched. The germline V gene has CDR1 SGHNT and CDR2 YYREEE (reference sequence). Every donor was a healthy person donating bone marrow.

The source is a man aged 55 to 70 in good health and CMV-seronegative. This chain joins TRBV5-4 and TRBJ2-5; TRBD2 matches 14 bases. Material: PBMCs. This CDR3 reads CASSAKTSGRGETQYF. The CDR3 DNA follows: TGTGCCAGCAGCGCCAAGACTAGCGGGAGGGGAGAGACCCAGTACTTC. Full variable domain (missing parts from reference TRBV5-4 and TRBJ2-5): ETGVTQSPTHLIKTRGQQVTLRCSSQSGHNTVSWYQQALGQGPQFIFQYYREEENGRGNFPPRFSGLQFPNYSSELNVNALELDDSALYLCASSAKTSGRGETQYFGPGTRLLVL.